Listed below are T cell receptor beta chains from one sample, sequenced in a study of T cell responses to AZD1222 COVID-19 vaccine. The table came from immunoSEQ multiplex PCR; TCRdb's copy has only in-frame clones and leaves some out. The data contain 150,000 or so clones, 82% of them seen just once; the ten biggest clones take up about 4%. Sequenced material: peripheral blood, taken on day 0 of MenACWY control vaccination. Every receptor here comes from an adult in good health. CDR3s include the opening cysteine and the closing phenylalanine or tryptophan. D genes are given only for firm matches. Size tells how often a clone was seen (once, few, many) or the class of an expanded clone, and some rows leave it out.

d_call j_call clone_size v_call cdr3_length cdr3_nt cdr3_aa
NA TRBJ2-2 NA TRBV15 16 TGTGCCACCAGCCACGGGACACCTCCGAACACCGGGGAGCTGTTTTTT CATSHGTPPNTGELFF
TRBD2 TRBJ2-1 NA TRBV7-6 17 TGTGCCAGCAGCTTGGGTAGCGGGGGCGGTATCTACAATGAGCAGTTCTTC CASSLGSGGGIYNEQFF
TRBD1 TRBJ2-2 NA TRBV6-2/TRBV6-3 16 TGTGCCAGCAGTCGTTACAGGGGACCTAACACCGGGGAGCTGTTTTTT CASSRYRGPNTGELFF
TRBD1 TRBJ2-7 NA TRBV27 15 TGTGCCAGCAGTTTCGGGACAGGGAGCTTGGGCGAGCAGTACTTC CASSFGTGSLGEQYF
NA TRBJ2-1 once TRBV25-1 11 TGTGCCAGCAGGATCGGGACCAGAAAGTTCTTC CASRIGTRKFF
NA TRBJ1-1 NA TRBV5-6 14 TGTGCCAGCAGCTGGGGACGGTTGAACACTGAAGCTTTCTTT CASSWGRLNTEAFF
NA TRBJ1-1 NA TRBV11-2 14 TGTGCCAGCAGCTTTATCAGGGGGAACACTGAAGCTTTCTTT CASSFIRGNTEAFF
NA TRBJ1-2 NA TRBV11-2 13 TGTGCCAGCAGCTCAACAGGGCACTATGGCTACACCTTC CASSSTGHYGYTF
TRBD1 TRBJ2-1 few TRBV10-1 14 TGCGCCAGCAGTGTCCGGACAGGGATCCATGAGCAGTTCTTC CASSVRTGIHEQFF
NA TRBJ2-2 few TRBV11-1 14 TGTGCCAGCAGCTTATCCGGAGGAACCGGGGAGCTGTTTTTT CASSLSGGTGELFF
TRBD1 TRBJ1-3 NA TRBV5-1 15 TGCGCCAGCAGCTCCGCCGGGACAGGGCAAACGGCGGTATATTTT CASSSAGTGQTAVYF
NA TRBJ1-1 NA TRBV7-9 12 TGTGCCAGCAGCCCCCAACAGGGAGGTGCTTTCTTT CASSPQQGGAFF
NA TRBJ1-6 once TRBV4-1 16 TGCGCCAGCAGCCAAGTCCCGGGGCCGGATGCTTCACCCCTCCACTTT CASSQVPGPDASPLHF
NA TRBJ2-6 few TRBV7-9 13 TGTGCCAGCAGCTTCGCTGGGGCCAACGTCCTGACTTTC CASSFAGANVLTF
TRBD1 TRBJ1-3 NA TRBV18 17 TGTGCCAGCTCAGCGGGACAGGGAAGAGGTAGAGGAAACACCATATATTTT CASSAGQGRGRGNTIYF
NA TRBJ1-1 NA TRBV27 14 TGTGCCAGCAGTTTCGGAGTACGCGGCACTGAAGCTTTCTTT CASSFGVRGTEAFF
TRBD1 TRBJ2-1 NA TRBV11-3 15 TGTGCCAGCAGCTTCGGGACAGGGGGAAGCAATGAGCAGTTCTTC CASSFGTGGSNEQFF
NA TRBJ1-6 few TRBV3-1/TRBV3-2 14 TGTGCCAGCAAAGACAGCCCCTATAATTCACCCCTCCACTTT CASKDSPYNSPLHF
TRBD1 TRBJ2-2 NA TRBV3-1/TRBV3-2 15 TGTGCCAGCAGCCTGCGGACAGGAAGTACCGGGGAGCTGTTTTTT CASSLRTGSTGELFF
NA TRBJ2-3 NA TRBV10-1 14 TGCGCCAGCAGTGACCTCCAAGGGGCAGATACGCAGTATTTT CASSDLQGADTQYF
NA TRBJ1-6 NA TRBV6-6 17 TGTGCCAGCAGTCTCCTAACCGGAACAGCAAGTAATTCACCCCTCCACTTT CASSLLTGTASNSPLHF
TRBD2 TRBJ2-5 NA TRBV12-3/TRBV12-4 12 TGTGCCAGCAGTCCGGGGGGGGAGACCCAGTACTTC CASSPGGETQYF
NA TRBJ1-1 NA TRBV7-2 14 TGTGCCAGCAGCTTAATGGCAGGGAGCACTGAAGCTTTCTTT CASSLMAGSTEAFF
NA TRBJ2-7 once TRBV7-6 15 TGTGCCAGCAGCTTAGCGGAACAACAGGGCTACGAGCAGTACTTC CASSLAEQQGYEQYF
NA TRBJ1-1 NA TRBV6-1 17 TGTGCCAGCAGTGAAGGGGGGTACGCAGGGGTGGTCACTGAAGCTTTCTTT CASSEGGYAGVVTEAFF
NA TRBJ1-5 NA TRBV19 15 TGTGCCACCACACTAGACAGGTATGGCAATCAGCCCCAGCATTTT CATTLDRYGNQPQHF
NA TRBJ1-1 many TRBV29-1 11 TGCAGCGTTCTTACTTCCACTGAAGCTTTCTTT CSVLTSTEAFF
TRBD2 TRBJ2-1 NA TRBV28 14 TGTGCCAGCAACCCCGGGGGGGCCAAGGATGAGCAGTTCTTC CASNPGGAKDEQFF
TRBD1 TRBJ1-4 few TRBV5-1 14 TGCGCCAGCAGCACCAGGGGGCCGGACGAAAAACTGTTTTTT CASSTRGPDEKLFF
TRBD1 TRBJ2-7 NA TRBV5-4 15 TGTGCCAGCAGCCGTGGGGGGACAGGGAACAACGAGCAGTACTTC CASSRGGTGNNEQYF
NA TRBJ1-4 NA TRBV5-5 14 TGTGCCAGCAGCTGGGGGGCGGCTAATGAAAAACTGTTTTTT CASSWGAANEKLFF
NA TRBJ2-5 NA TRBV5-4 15 TGTGCCAGCAGCTCATCCGGGGCGGTAGGAGAGACCCAGTACTTC CASSSSGAVGETQYF
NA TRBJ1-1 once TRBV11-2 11 TGTGCCAGCACCCTGATAAGTGAAGCTTTCTTT CASTLISEAFF
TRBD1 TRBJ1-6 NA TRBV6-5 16 TGTGCCAGCAGTTTACAGGGGTCCCCCTATAATTCACCCCTCCACTTT CASSLQGSPYNSPLHF
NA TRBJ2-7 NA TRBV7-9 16 TGTGCCAGCAGCTTAGGGGTGGCAGGGCTTTCTTACGAGCAGTACTTC CASSLGVAGLSYEQYF
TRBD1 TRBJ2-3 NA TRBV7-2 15 TGTGCCAGCAGTCCCCGACAGGGTGGAACAGATACGCAGTATTTT CASSPRQGGTDTQYF
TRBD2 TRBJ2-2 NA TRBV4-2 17 TGTGCCAGCAGCCCTAAGGGCCTAGCGGCCAACACCGGGGAGCTGTTTTTT CASSPKGLAANTGELFF
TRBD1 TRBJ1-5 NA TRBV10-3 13 TGTGCCACTGACCCGACAGGGGAACAGCCCCAGCATTTT CATDPTGEQPQHF
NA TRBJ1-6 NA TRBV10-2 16 TGCGCCAGCAGTGAGTTTTCTCCGGGACAAAATTCACCCCTCCACTTT CASSEFSPGQNSPLHF
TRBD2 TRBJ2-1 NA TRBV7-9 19 TGTGCCAGCAGGTCGCTAGCGGGGGGACACGCGGAATCCTACAATGAGCAGTTCTTC CASRSLAGGHAESYNEQFF
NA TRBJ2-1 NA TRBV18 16 TGTGCCAGCTCACCACCGAACGGGGGCTCCTACAATGAGCAGTTCTTC CASSPPNGGSYNEQFF
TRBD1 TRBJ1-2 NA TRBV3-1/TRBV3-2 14 TGTGCCAGCAGCCGGACAGGGGGTAACTATGGCTACACCTTC CASSRTGGNYGYTF
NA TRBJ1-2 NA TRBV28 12 TGTGCCAGCACCCTCGCGCTAGGAGGCTACACCTTC CASTLALGGYTF
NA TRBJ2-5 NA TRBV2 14 TGTGCCAGCAGTGGACAGAACACCCAAGAGACCCAGTACTTC CASSGQNTQETQYF
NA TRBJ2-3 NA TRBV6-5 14 TGTGCCAGCAGAACACAGGGGGGGATCGATACGCAGTATTTT CASRTQGGIDTQYF
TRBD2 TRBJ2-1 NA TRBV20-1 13 TGCAGTGCTAGTAGGGGAGCGGGGGGGGAGCAGTTCTTC CSASRGAGGEQFF
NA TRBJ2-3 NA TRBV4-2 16 TGTGCCAGCAGCCAAGATGAGGGTGAGAGCACAGATACGCAGTATTTT CASSQDEGESTDTQYF
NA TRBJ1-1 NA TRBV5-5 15 TGTGCCAGCAGCTGGGGCTCGACACCGAACACTGAAGCTTTCTTT CASSWGSTPNTEAFF
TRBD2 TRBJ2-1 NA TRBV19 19 TGTGCCAGTAGCCGATTAGGGGGACTAGCGGTCACCGCCTACAATGAGCAGTTCTTC CASSRLGGLAVTAYNEQFF
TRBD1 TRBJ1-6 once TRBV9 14 TGTGCCAGCAGCGCCCGACAGGGAAGCTCACCCCTCCACTTT CASSARQGSSPLHF